This TCR beta chain originates from a study of blood T cell repertoires in COVID-19. Looking at the study overall: Acute-phase and convalescent COVID-19 samples originated in the United States, Italy and Spain. T cells, B-cell-depleted T cells, or PBMCs provided the cDNA or gDNA that served as material.

The germline V gene encodes CDR1 MGHRA and CDR2 YSYEKL. The V segment lost 1 base and the J segment 6 bases; nucleotides outside the gene matches: 6. The CDR3 has 15 residues. Original processing methods: Researchers report that nucleated cell counts were estimated from reference gene primer amplification. Assay: immunoSEQ multiplex PCR; the TCRdb copy retains only in-frame clones and omits some. D and trimming were read from the DNA, whereas the V and J calls and clone size are those reported in that table. The sample lists around 120,000 clones; 83% were seen once. Sequenced input: peripheral blood. The rearrangement links TRBV4-1 to TRBJ2-3; 8 nucleotides agree with TRBD1. The source of this sequence is a man younger than 45 with acute or convalescent COVID-19. CDR3 in amino acids: CASSQGRGPADTQYF. The CDR3 DNA sequence: TGCGCCAGCAGCCAAGGCAGGGGGCCAGCGGATACGCAGTATTTT.